The 3 T cell receptor beta chains below all came from one sample that was sequenced in a study of Ad26.COV2.S vaccination and SARS-CoV-2 variants. Treatment: some 20 received Ad26.COV2.S at low or high dose, single or two shots; 5 received placebo; per-sample allocation not given. Specimens were obtained on day 63 following the first vaccine or placebo injection. Here immunoSEQ multiplex PCR was the method, and the copy in TCRdb shows in-frame clones only, minus some. The sample has fewer than 500,000 clones; roughly nine tenths are singletons. Sample: peripheral blood, taken in a trial of Ad26.COV2.S vaccine versus placebo. Receptors originate from a person aged 18-65 years who received the Ad26.COV2.S COVID-19 vaccine or a placebo.

This chain joins TRBV5-1 and TRBJ2-2; D call uncertain. This CDR3 has 12 residues. Germline CDR1 reads SGHRS; CDR2 reads YFSETQ. The V end was cut by 3 bases, the J end by 7 bases, with 7 bases between. This CDR3 is CASSYGVGELFF. The CDR3 nucleotides read TGCGCCAGCAGCTATGGCGTCGGGGAGCTGTTTTTT.

The chain joins TRBV7-9 to TRBJ2-1; 12 positions match TRBD2. The CDR3 runs to 15 residues. J gave up 7 bases and V 2 bases, and 3 bases lay outside the gene matches. The germline V gene encodes CDR1 SEHNR and CDR2 FQNEAQ (reference sequence). This CDR3 is CASSLSSGRGNEQFF. The CDR3 DNA reads as TGTGCCAGCAGCTTATCTAGCGGGAGGGGAAATGAGCAGTTCTTC.

The rearrangement uses TRBV6-2 or TRBV6-3 and TRBJ1-1; TRBD1 might be the D (5 bases). Trimming took off 2 bases at V and 4 bases at J, with 11 bases between the two ends. CDR1 and CDR2 from the germline V gene are MNHEY and SVGEGT. The CDR3 runs to 14 residues. This chain's CDR3 is CASSYDGGITEAFF. Written as DNA, the CDR3 is TGTGCCAGCAGTTACGATGGGGGAATCACTGAAGCTTTCTTT.